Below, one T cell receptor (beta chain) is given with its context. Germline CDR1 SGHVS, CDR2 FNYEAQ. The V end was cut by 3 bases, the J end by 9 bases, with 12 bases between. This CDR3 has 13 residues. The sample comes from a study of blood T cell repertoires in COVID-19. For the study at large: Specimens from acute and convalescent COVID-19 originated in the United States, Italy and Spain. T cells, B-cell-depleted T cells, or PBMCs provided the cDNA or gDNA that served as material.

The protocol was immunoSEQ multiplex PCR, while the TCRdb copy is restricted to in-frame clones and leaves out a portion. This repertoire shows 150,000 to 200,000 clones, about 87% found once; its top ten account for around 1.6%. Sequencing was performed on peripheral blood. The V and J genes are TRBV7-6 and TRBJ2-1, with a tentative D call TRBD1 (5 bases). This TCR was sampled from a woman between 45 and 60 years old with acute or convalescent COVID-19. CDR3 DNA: TGTGCCAGCAGCTTTGTCCAGGGCGGTGAGCAGTTCTTC. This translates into CASSFVQGGEQFF.